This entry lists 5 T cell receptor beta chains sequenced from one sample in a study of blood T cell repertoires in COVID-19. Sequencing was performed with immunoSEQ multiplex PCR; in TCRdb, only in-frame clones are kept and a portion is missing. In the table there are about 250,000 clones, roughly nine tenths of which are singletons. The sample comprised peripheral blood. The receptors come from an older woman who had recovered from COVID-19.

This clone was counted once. The CDR3 nucleotides are TGTGCCAGCAGCCAAGGGCGGGCCTTGAATTCACCCCTCCACTTT. Its protein product is CASSQGRALNSPLHF. This sequence joins TRBV14 and TRBJ1-6; no definite D call. Germline-derived CDR1 and CDR2 are SGHDN and FVKESK. V gave up 1 base and J gave up 7 bases, with 11 bases separating them. The length of the CDR3 is 15 residues. Full variable domain (rest looked up from reference TRBV14 and TRBJ1-6): EAGVTQFPSHSVIEKGQTVTLRCDPISGHDNLYWYRRVMGKEIKFLLHFVKESKQDESGMPNNRFLAERTGGTYSTLKVQPAELEDSGVYFCASSQGRALNSPLHFGNGTRLTVT.

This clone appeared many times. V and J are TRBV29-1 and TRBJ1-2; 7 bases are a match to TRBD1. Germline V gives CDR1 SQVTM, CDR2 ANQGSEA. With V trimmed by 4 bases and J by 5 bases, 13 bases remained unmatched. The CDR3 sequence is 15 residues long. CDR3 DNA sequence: TGCAGCGTTGTCCCGGTTAGAGGGGGCGCGTATGGCTACACCTTC. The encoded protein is CSVVPVRGGAYGYTF.

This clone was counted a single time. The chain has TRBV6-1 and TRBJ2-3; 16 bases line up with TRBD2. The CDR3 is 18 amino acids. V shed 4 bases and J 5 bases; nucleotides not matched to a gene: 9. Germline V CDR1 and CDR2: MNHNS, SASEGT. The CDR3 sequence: CASSAHPGTSGGVDTQYF. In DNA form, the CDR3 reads TGTGCCAGCAGTGCACACCCCGGGACTAGCGGGGGGGTAGATACGCAGTATTTT.

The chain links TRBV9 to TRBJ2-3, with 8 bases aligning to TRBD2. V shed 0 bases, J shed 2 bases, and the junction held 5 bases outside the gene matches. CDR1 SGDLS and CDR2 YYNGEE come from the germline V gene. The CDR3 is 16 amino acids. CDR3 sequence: CASSVVTSGVTDTQYF. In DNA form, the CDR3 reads TGTGCCAGCAGCGTAGTTACTAGCGGAGTCACAGATACGCAGTATTTT. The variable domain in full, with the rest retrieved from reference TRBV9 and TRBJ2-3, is DSGVTQTPKHLITATGQRVTLRCSPRSGDLSVYWYQQSLDQGLQFLIQYYNGEERAKGNILERFSAQQFPDLHSELNLSSLELGDSALYFCASSVVTSGVTDTQYFGPGTRLTVL.

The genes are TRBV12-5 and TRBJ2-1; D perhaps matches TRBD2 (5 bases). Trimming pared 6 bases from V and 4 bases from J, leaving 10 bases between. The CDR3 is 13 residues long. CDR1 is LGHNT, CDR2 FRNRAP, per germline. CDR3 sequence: CASGAGLYNEQFF. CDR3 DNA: TGTGCTAGTGGGGCGGGTCTATACAATGAGCAGTTCTTC.